The sequence of this T cell receptor beta chain was determined in a study of Siglec-9 on CD8 T cells in melanoma. The CDR3 length is 15 residues. Germline values: CDR1 SSHAT, CDR2 FNYEAQ (reference sequence). V was clipped by 3 bases and J by 1 base, with 12 bases between them. Turning to this clone: The antigen is not known.

Regarding the study as a whole: In melanoma tumors, a Siglec-9-marked effector memory CD8+ subset reportedly appeared to accumulate.

TCRdb's copy holds only in-frame clones and misses some; the assay was immunoSEQ multiplex PCR. The sample has roughly 30,000 clones; around three quarters are singletons. This sequence joins TRBV7-7 and TRBJ2-5; no reliable D call. This clonotype originated in a human donor in good health. The source material was Siglec-9- CD8+ T cells sorted from blood. CDR3 sequence reads: CASSLKIGVQETQYF. CDR3 nucleotide sequence: TGTGCCAGCAGCTTGAAGATTGGGGTCCAAGAGACCCAGTACTTC.